This TCR beta chain was obtained from a study of blood T cell repertoires in COVID-19. CDR1 MNHEY and CDR2 SVGAGI come from the germline V gene. The CDR3 spans 14 residues. V dropped 6 bases and J dropped 2 bases, with 13 bases sitting between them. Sequencing was performed with immunoSEQ multiplex PCR; in TCRdb, only in-frame clones are kept and a portion is missing. The data contain around 100,000 clones, roughly 90% of them seen just once; the ten biggest clones take up less than 3.5%. This TCR derives from a man over 45 with COVID-19, enrolled during active disease. The rearrangement links TRBV6-5 to TRBJ2-5; the D gene is possibly TRBD1 (5 bases). Sequencing was performed on peripheral blood. The CDR3 nucleotides read TGTGCCAGCAGGCTAGGGGCTCAACAAGAGACCCAGTACTTC. It is translated as CASRLGAQQETQYF.